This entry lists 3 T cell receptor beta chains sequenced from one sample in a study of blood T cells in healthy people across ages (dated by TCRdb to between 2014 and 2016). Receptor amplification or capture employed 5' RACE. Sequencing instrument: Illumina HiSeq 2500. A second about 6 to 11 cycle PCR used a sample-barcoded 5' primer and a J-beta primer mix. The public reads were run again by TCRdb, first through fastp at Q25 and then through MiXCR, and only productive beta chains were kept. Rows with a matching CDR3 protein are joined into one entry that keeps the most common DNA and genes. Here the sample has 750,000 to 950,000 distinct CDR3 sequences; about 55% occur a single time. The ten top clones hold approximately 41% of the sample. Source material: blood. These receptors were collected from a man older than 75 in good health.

The CDR3 spells CASSLAQGSQNTQYF. CDR3 coding DNA: TGTGCCAGCAGCTTAGCGCAAGGCAGTCAAAATACGCAGTATTTT. The gene calls are TRBV7-2 and TRBJ2-3; D remains ambiguous. The CDR3 consists of 15 residues. Germline-derived CDR1 and CDR2 are SGHTA and FQGNSA. V was cut by 0 bases and J by 7 bases, with 14 bases left in between.

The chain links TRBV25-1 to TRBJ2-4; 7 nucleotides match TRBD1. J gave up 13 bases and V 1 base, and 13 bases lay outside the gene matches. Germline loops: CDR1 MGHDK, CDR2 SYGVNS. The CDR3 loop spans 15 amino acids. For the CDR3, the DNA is TGTGCCAGCAGTGAATTTACAGGGGCACATGGGGAGCAGTACTTC. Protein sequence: CASSEFTGAHGEQYF.

The CDR3 reads CASSYVGVAGQLAKNIQYF. The CDR3 DNA reads as TGTGCCAGCAGTTACGTCGGGGTAGCGGGACAACTAGCCAAAAACATTCAGTACTTC. The chain recombines TRBV6-5 with TRBJ2-4; 8 nucleotides align to TRBD2. The CDR3 sequence is 19 residues long. Germline values: CDR1 MNHEY, CDR2 SVGAGI. The junction had 12 bases not matched to a gene; V was cut back by 2 bases and J by 0 bases.